Detailed here is one T cell receptor beta chain. Its antigen is as yet unknown. This sample was taken from a study of vaccination and CD4 T cells after COVID-19. On the study more broadly: Convalescent individuals numbered four females and six males, two being Hispanic. Across the group, participants received two doses of either BNT162b2 or mRNA-1273 vaccine. Between diagnosis and the drawing of post-COVID samples lay a median roughly 91 days (range 35 to 161).

In TCRdb, the PCR reads were re-called with MiXCR into one record per CDR3 protein. The repertoire holds about 20,000 distinct CDR3 sequences, with just over 60% as singletons. The V gene's germline CDR1 is ENHRY and CDR2 SYGVKD. The CDR3 extends over 14 amino acids. V lost 8 bases and J 7 bases, leaving 17 bases between the germline ends. General study findings and limits: Looking at convalescent patients, 304 of their 307 vaccine-specific clones were spike mono-reactive.

The sample was CD4+ T cells from blood, taken after SARS-CoV-2 vaccination. The chain joins TRBV10-3 to TRBJ2-2; D is possibly TRBD1 or TRBD2 (5 bases each). The sequence was collected from a human donor who had recovered from COVID-19. The CDR3: CAIRRDPGGGELFF. DNA of the CDR3: TGTGCCATCCGACGGGACCCGGGCGGCGGGGAGCTGTTTTTT.